Here is one T cell receptor beta chain with its context. Its target is not known. These data come from a study of shared clonotypes between healthy human individuals. Study-wide results and caveats: The sampled material consisted only of blood, and tissue repertoires are likely to differ.

Sequencing used immunoSEQ multiplex PCR; TCRdb keeps in-frame clones, though not all of them. The data show 2 million to 2.5 million clones, 85% to 95% seen once. The CDR3 contains 16 residues. Looked up from germline, CDR1 is SEHNR and CDR2 is FQNEAQ (reference sequence). V lost 2 bases, J lost 1 base, and 7 bases stayed unmatched. The material sequenced was naive CD4+ T cells from PBMCs. The subset denotes: CD45RA+ positively selected. The chain carries TRBV7-9 and TRBJ2-7; 8 bases agree with TRBD1. The receptor's source is a man between 18 and 29 years old in good health. Some clones in this sample may be carry-over from other donors' samples. The CDR3 region has the DNA TGTGCCAGCAGCTTACTCCCCCAGGGGGCATCCTACGAGCAGTACTTC. Protein product: CASSLLPQGASYEQYF.